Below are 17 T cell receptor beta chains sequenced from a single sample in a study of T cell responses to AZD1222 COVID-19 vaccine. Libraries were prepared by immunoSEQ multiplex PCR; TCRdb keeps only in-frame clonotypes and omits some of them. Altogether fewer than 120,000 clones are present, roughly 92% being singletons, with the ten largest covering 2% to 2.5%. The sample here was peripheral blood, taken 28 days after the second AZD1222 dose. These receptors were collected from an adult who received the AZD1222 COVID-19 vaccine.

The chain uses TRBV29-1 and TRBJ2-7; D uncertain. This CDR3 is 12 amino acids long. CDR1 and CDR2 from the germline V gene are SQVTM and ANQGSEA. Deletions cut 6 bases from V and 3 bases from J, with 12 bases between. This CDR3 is CSVRFNYYEQYF. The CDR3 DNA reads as TGCAGCGTCCGATTCAACTACTACGAGCAGTACTTC.

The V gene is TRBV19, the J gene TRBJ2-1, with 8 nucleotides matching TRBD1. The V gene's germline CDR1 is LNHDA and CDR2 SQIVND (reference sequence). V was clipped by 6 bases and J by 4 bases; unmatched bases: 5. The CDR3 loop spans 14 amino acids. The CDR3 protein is CASSQGARYNEQFF. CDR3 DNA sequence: TGTGCCAGTAGCCAGGGGGCTAGGTACAATGAGCAGTTCTTC.

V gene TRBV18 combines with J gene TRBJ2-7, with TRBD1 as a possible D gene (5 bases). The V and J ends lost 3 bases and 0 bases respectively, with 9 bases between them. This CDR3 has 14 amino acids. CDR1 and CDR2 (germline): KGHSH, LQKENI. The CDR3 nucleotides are TGTGCCAGCTCACCGGTCAGGGCCTCCTACGAGCAGTACTTC. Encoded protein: CASSPVRASYEQYF.

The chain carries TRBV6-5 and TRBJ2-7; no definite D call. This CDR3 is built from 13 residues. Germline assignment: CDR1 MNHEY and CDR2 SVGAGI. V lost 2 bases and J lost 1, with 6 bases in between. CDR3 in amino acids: CASSYEESYEQYF. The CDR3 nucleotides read TGTGCCAGCAGTTACGAGGAATCCTACGAGCAGTACTTC.

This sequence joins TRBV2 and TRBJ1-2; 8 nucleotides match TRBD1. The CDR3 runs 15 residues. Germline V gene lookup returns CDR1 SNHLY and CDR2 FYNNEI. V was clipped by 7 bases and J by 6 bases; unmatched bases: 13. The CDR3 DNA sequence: TGTGCCAGCACCTTAACCCAGGGGGCTTACGATGGCTACACCTTC. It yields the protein CASTLTQGAYDGYTF. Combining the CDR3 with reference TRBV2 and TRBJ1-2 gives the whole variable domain EPEVTQTPSHQVTQMGQEVILRCVPISNHLYFYWYRQILGQKVEFLVSFYNNEISEKSEIFDDQFSVERPDGSNFTLKIRSTKLEDSAMYFCASTLTQGAYDGYTFGSGTRLTVV.

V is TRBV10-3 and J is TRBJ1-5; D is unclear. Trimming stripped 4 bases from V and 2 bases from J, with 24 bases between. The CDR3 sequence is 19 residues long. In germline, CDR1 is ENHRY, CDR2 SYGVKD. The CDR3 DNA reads TGTGCCATCAGTGTTCAAGGGCCCCTCCCGGCCGGGGGCAATCAGCCCCAGCATTTT. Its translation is CAISVQGPLPAGGNQPQHF.

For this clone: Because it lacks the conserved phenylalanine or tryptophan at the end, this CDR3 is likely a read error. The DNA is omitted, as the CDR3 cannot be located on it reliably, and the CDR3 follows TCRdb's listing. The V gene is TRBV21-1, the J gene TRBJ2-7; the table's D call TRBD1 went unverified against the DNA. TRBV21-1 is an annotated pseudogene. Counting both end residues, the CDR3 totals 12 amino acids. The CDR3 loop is CASSKDRDENCS.

CDR3 sequence reads: CASSLGGRGFSTDTQYF. Written as DNA, the CDR3 is TGTGCCAGCAGCTTAGGGGGTAGGGGCTTCAGCACAGATACGCAGTATTTT. The rearrangement uses TRBV7-9 and TRBJ2-3, with D tentatively TRBD1 (5 bases). Germline-derived CDR1 and CDR2 are SEHNR and FQNEAQ (reference sequence). This CDR3 is 17 amino acids long. V dropped 1 base and J dropped 0 bases, with 14 bases sitting between them.

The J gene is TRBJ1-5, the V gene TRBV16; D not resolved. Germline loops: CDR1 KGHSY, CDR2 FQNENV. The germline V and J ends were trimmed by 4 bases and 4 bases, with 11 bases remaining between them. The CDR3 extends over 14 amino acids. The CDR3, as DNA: TGTGCCAGCAGCCCCAGTATTACTAATCAGCCCCAGCATTTT. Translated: CASSPSITNQPQHF.

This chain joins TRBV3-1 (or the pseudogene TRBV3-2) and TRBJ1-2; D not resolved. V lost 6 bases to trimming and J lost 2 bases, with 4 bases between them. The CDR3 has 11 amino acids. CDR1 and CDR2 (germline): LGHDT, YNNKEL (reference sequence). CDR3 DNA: TGTGCCAGCAGGGCAAACTATGGCTACACCTTC. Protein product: CASRANYGYTF.

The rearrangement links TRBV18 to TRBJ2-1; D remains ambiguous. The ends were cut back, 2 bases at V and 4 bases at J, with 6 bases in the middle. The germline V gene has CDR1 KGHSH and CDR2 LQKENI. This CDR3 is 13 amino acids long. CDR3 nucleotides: TGTGCCAGCTCACCAGCCACATACAATGAGCAGTTCTTC. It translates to CASSPATYNEQFF.

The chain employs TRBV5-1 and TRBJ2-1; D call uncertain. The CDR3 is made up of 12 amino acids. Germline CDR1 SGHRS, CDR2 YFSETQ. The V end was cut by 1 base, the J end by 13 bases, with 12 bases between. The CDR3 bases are TGCGCCAGCAGCTTGACGACTGCCGCCCAGTTCTTC. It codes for CASSLTTAAQFF.

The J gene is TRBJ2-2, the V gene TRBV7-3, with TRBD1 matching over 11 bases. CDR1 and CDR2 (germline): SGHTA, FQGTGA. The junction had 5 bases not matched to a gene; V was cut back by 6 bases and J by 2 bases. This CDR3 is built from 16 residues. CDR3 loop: CASRRGTGGNTGELFF. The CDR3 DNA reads TGTGCCAGCAGGCGCGGGACAGGGGGAAACACCGGGGAGCTGTTTTTT.

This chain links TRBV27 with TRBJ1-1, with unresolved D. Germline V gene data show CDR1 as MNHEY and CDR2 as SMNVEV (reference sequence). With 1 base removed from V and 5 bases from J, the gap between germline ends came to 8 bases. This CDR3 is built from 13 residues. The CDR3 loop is CASSLYGGTEAFF. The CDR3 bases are TGTGCCAGCAGTTTATACGGTGGAACTGAAGCTTTCTTT.

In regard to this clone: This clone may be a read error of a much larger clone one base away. Here the CDR3 reads CASSQGTGTYEQYF. DNA of the CDR3: TGCGCCAGCAGCCAAGGGACAGGAACCTACGAGCAGTACTTC. The chain has TRBV4-3 and TRBJ2-7, with 7 bases fitting TRBD1. Trimming cost V 1 base and J 2 bases; bases outside gene matches: 2. The CDR3 consists of 14 residues. Germline V gene data show CDR1 as LGHNA and CDR2 as YSLEER.

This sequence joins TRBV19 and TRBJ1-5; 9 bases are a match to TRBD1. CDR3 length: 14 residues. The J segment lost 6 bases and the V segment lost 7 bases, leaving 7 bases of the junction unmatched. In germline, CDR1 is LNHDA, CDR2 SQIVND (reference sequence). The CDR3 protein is CASNDRGMRQPQHF. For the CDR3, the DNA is TGTGCCAGTAACGACAGGGGGATGCGTCAGCCCCAGCATTTT.

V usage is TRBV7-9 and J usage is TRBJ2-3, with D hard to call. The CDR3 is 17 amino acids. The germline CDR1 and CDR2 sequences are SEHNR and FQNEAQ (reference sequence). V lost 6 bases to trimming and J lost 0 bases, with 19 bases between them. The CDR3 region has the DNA TGTGCCAGCAGTCTTATGATCCGACGGCTTAGCACAGATACGCAGTATTTT. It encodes CASSLMIRRLSTDTQYF. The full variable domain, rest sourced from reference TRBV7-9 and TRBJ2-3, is DTGVSQNPRHKITKRGQNVTFRCDPISEHNRLYWYRQTLGQGPEFLTYFQNEAQLEKSRLLSDRFSAERPKGSFSTLEIQRTEQGDSAMYLCASSLMIRRLSTDTQYFGPGTRLTVL.